Listed below are T cell receptor beta chains from one sample, sequenced in a study of response to subunit inactivated influenza vaccine. TCRdb re-called the RT-PCR reads with MiXCR, one entry per CDR3 protein. Of more than 450,000 distinct CDR3 sequences listed, less than 10% were seen once; the top ten hold over 10%. Sequences were derived from PBMCs from blood, sampled around 25 months after vaccination. The receptors derive from a man aged 50 to 69 who received an inactivated influenza vaccine. CDR3s include the opening cysteine and the closing phenylalanine or tryptophan. The order of the fields is clone size, J gene, V gene, D gene, CDR3 protein, CDR3 DNA. D genes are given only for firm matches. Only part of the rows carry a size: once, few, many, or a class if the clone is expanded.

size: many
J: TRBJ1-5
V: TRBV20-1
D: TRBD1
CDR3: CSAEGASNQPQHF
DNA: TGCAGTGCTGAGGGGGCTAGCAATCAGCCCCAGCATTTT

size: many
J: TRBJ1-2
V: TRBV6-2/TRBV6-3
D: -
CDR3: CASREKGLGGYTF
DNA: TGTGCCAGCAGGGAAAAGGGACTCGGTGGCTACACCTTC

size: -
J: TRBJ2-1
V: TRBV10-1
D: -
CDR3: CASSDPGGAYNEQFF
DNA: TGCGCCAGCAGTGATCCTGGGGGCGCCTACAATGAGCAGTTCTTC

size: few
J: TRBJ2-1
V: TRBV18
D: TRBD2
CDR3: CASSPERGTSGYNEQFF
DNA: TGTGCCAGCTCACCAGAACGCGGGACTAGCGGCTACAATGAGCAGTTCTTC

size: -
J: TRBJ1-2
V: TRBV20-1
D: -
CDR3: CSATGVYGYTF
DNA: TGCAGTGCTACTGGAGTCTATGGCTACACCTTC

size: few
J: TRBJ2-2
V: TRBV10-3
D: -
CDR3: CAISEWQSDTGELFF
DNA: TGTGCCATCAGTGAGTGGCAGTCGGACACCGGGGAGCTGTTTTTT

size: -
J: TRBJ1-5
V: TRBV4-2
D: -
CDR3: CASSQRRGLNQPQHF
DNA: TGTGCCAGCAGCCAGAGGCGTGGGCTCAATCAGCCCCAGCATTTT

size: -
J: TRBJ2-1
V: TRBV7-2
D: TRBD1
CDR3: CASSAMTGAGYNEQFF
DNA: TGTGCCAGCAGCGCAATGACAGGGGCCGGCTACAATGAGCAGTTCTTC

size: -
J: TRBJ2-1
V: TRBV4-2
D: TRBD2
CDR3: CASSQDTSGYYNEQFF
DNA: TGTGCCAGCAGCCAAGATACTAGCGGGTATTACAATGAGCAGTTCTTC

size: -
J: TRBJ1-4
V: TRBV29-1
D: -
CDR3: CSVKEVATNEKLFF
DNA: TGCAGCGTTAAGGAGGTTGCAACTAATGAAAAACTGTTTTTT

size: many
J: TRBJ2-3
V: TRBV7-2
D: -
CDR3: CASSLGGADDTQYF
DNA: TGTGCCAGCAGCTTGGGGGGGGCCGACGATACGCAGTATTTT

size: -
J: TRBJ1-6
V: TRBV20-1
D: TRBD1
CDR3: CSASGTGSSPLHF
DNA: TGCAGTGCTAGCGGGACAGGGTCTTCACCCCTCCACTTT

size: many
J: TRBJ1-1
V: TRBV2
D: -
CDR3: CASSAGGDTEAFF
DNA: TGTGCCAGCAGTGCGGGTGGTGACACTGAAGCTTTCTTT

size: many
J: TRBJ2-7
V: TRBV20-1
D: -
CDR3: CSARGPGSSYEQYF
DNA: TGCAGTGCTAGAGGCCCTGGTAGCTCCTACGAGCAGTACTTC

size: few
J: TRBJ2-7
V: TRBV12-3/TRBV12-4
D: TRBD1
CDR3: CASSGGQQEQYF
DNA: TGTGCCAGCAGTGGGGGACAGCAGGAGCAGTACTTC

size: -
J: TRBJ1-2
V: TRBV12-3/TRBV12-4
D: TRBD1
CDR3: CASSTGAHYGYTF
DNA: TGTGCCAGCAGCACAGGGGCCCACTATGGCTACACCTTC

size: -
J: TRBJ2-2
V: TRBV20-1
D: TRBD1
CDR3: CSANRQGVGTGELFF
DNA: TGCAGTGCTAATCGACAGGGGGTTGGCACCGGGGAGCTGTTTTTT

size: many
J: TRBJ1-2
V: TRBV4-3
D: -
CDR3: CASSQDIFAGDGYTF
DNA: TGCGCCAGCAGCCAAGATATTTTTGCGGGGGATGGCTACACCTTC

size: -
J: TRBJ2-1
V: TRBV12-3/TRBV12-4
D: -
CDR3: CASTPGLANYNEQFF
DNA: TGTGCCAGCACCCCGGGGCTAGCGAACTACAATGAGCAGTTCTTC

size: -
J: TRBJ2-7
V: TRBV20-1
D: -
CDR3: CSAQVPDEQYF
DNA: TGCAGTGCTCAAGTCCCCGACGAGCAGTACTTC

size: -
J: TRBJ1-5
V: TRBV27
D: TRBD1
CDR3: CASSSLTGQGTQPQHF
DNA: TGTGCCAGCAGTTCGCTTACGGGACAGGGGACTCAGCCCCAGCATTTT

size: -
J: TRBJ2-7
V: TRBV2
D: -
CDR3: CASSGRQSSYEQYF
DNA: TGTGCCAGCAGTGGGCGCCAAAGCTCCTACGAGCAGTACTTC

size: few
J: TRBJ1-1
V: TRBV28
D: -
CDR3: CASRTAQGMNTEAFF
DNA: TGTGCCAGCCGCACAGCCCAGGGGATGAACACTGAAGCTTTCTTT

size: few
J: TRBJ2-7
V: TRBV24-1
D: TRBD1
CDR3: CATSDPGQGHEQYF
DNA: TGTGCCACCAGTGACCCGGGACAGGGCCACGAGCAGTACTTC

size: many
J: TRBJ2-1
V: TRBV18
D: TRBD2
CDR3: CASSLGLATTNNEQFF
DNA: TGTGCCAGCTCACTCGGACTAGCGACCACCAACAATGAGCAGTTCTTC

size: many
J: TRBJ2-1
V: TRBV12-3/TRBV12-4
D: -
CDR3: CASSPRTTYNEQFF
DNA: TGTGCCAGCAGTCCCCGGACAACCTACAATGAGCAGTTCTTC

size: few
J: TRBJ1-1
V: TRBV5-1
D: -
CDR3: CASSPKTQRGTEAFF
DNA: TGCGCCAGCAGCCCGAAGACCCAAAGGGGGACTGAAGCTTTCTTT

size: few
J: TRBJ2-3
V: TRBV5-8
D: -
CDR3: CASSLGQEATQYF
DNA: TGTGCCAGCAGCTTGGGCCAGGAGGCTACGCAGTATTTT